This T cell receptor beta chain was documented in a study of shared clonotypes between healthy human individuals. Points from the study as a whole: Sharing across four donors was highest in naive CD4 (roughly 5%) and lowest in memory CD8 (approximately 0.4%). Non-shared clonotypes had lower generation probabilities than clonotypes shared by all four sorted-subset donors.

Turning to this clone: Its antigen is not known.

Profiling relied on immunoSEQ multiplex PCR, and the TCRdb table lists in-frame clones only, not all of them. The data hold approximately 400,000 clones, with around 96% observed a single time. The material sequenced was memory CD8+ T cells sorted from blood. Subset: CD45RO+ cells pooled with CCR7-negative TemRA cells. The clonotype originates from a man aged 25-40 years in good health.

In DNA, the CDR3 is TGCGCCAGCAGTATGGGGGTCGCCTCCTACAATGAGCAGTTCTTC. This gives the protein CASSMGVASYNEQFF. This sequence joins TRBV10-1 and TRBJ2-1; D tentatively reads TRBD1 or TRBD2 (5 bases each). CDR1 and CDR2 from the germline V gene are WNHNN and SYGVQD (reference sequence). The CDR3 covers 15 residues. Trimming took off 5 bases at V and 0 bases at J, with 11 bases between the two ends.